The clone carrying this T cell receptor beta chain was detected once. This specimen belongs to a study of regulatory T cells in long-lasting Graves disease. At the level of the study: For under 3 months, newly diagnosed Graves' patients had been taking antithyroid drugs.

Trimming stripped 2 bases from V and 6 bases from J, with 17 bases between. Looked up from germline, CDR1 is SGHVS and CDR2 is FQNEAQ. The CDR3 runs 15 residues. The time point was: newly diagnosed GD, antithyroid drugs for less than 3 months. RNA isolated from PBMCs was used to make the TCR library. Construction of the TCR beta libraries employed iRepertoire HTBI primers in conjunction with Arm-PCR of CDR3 regions. Authors' methods: 62 TRBV and approximately 13 TRBJ segments were identified across samples. In TCRdb, the multiplex PCR reads were re-called with MiXCR into one record per CDR3 protein. What appears here as the V and J calls and clone size reflects TCRdb's work, not the paper's. The repertoire holds more than 300,000 distinct CDR3 sequences, less than 20% seen once, with over 20% in the top ten.

Sequenced here: peripheral blood mononuclear cells (PBMCs), sampled at new diagnosis, from a patient treated with antithyroid drugs. The chain recombines TRBV7-8 with TRBJ2-7; a possible D gene is TRBD1 (6 bases). The sequence derives from a female donor with Graves disease. The CDR3: CASSLKVGQTGEQYF. CDR3 sequence (DNA): TGTGCCAGCAGCTTAAAGGTTGGACAGACAGGCGAGCAGTACTTC.